Reported below is one TCR beta chain. Its antigen is unknown. The record has no base qualities; no much larger clone is one base away. The cohort comprised fewer than 750 healthy bone marrow donors. At the time of sampling, every cohort member was nominally healthy, though immune exposures that went unrecorded were likely present. CMV serostatus was recorded as positive for about 300 and negative for about half of the roughly 700 cohort members, whereas no CMV serostatus was recorded for the donor in question. A peripheral blood sample was provided by each donor, and peripheral blood mononuclear cells were used for TCR beta sequencing. Genomic DNA was extracted from the blood cell samples with the Qiagen DNeasy Blood Extraction Kit. The V and J ends are trimmed by 6 bases and 6 bases, leaving 18 bases between them. Measured from the cysteine to the phenylalanine, the CDR3 is 15 residues long. The sequence is cut down to CDR3 DNA, 45 bases in frame from base 1. Reading the germline V gene gives CDR1 MGHDK and CDR2 SYGVNS.

This entry is derived from a study of cytomegalovirus exposure and HLA in healthy donors (TCRdb year 2017). With respect to the entire study: An earlier analysis of approximately 640 of the donors reported 250 to 350 Gb of sequence data and around 110 million unique TCR beta sequences from 150 million to 200 million T cells. About 280 gigabases of sequencing data and roughly 80 million unique TCR sequences made up an early release that covered approximately 620 HLA-typed donors. The genetic ancestry cluster associated with self-reported Caucasian donors included approximately 85% of the roughly 400 genotyped donors. The study was designed to test whether signatures of past pathogen exposure could be identified by cataloging public T cell receptors. The T cell repertoires of around 730 subjects were profiled by immunosequencing and related to cytomegalovirus serostatus. Along with the roughly 670-subject first cohort, a separate validation cohort of over a hundred different subjects was used. To predict cytomegalovirus infection status, the study brought together high-throughput TCR immunosequencing, statistical association of individual TCRs with disease status, and machine learning. To study patterns of TCR occurrence, a later analysis re-analyzed previously published TCR beta repertoires from 666 donors and added high-resolution HLA genotyping. Rather than drawing on any new phenotypic data, the later analysis identified candidate immune exposures from TCR beta sequences and the way those sequences occurred across donors. An earlier analysis of more than 450 of the donors used high-throughput TCR beta sequencing to judge whether each TCR beta V gene segment behaved as functional or pseudogenic. Donor age, sex, ethnicity and CMV serostatus were collected together with the repertoire data. In a later genetic analysis, genome-wide SNP genotypes for about 65% of the roughly 700 donors were used, and that subset was treated as a discovery cohort. Every repertoire in the discovery cohort had been generated on one and the same sequencing platform. HLA typing covered class I and class II loci at four-digit resolution. Typing coverage differed by locus: A, B, C, DRB1 and DQB1 were typed in roughly 620-630 donors, DQA1 in approximately 520, DPA1 in 606, and DPB1 in 472. Several DR-DQ haplotypes were handled as single units for association and clustering, since linkage in the cohort was strong. On average, roughly 250,000 unique TCR beta nucleotide sequences were sequenced per donor among about 400 genotyped donors of the cohort, with about 19% of those sequences being non-productive. The investigation overall reported the following: Immune exposure information for the cohort was limited to CMV serostatus. Because some donors lacked HLA typing at each locus, the association tests relied only on the typed subset. In a later genetic analysis, fewer N-insertions in productive TCRs were reported among donors in an Asian-associated ancestry cluster than the roughly 700-donor mean. About 15 rarely observed V segments, including chromosome 9 orphons, were excluded from the earlier analysis of approximately 600 of the donors because counts were too low. In vitro tests confirmed that three of the cytomegalovirus-associated TCR beta chains recognize cytomegalovirus antigens. Only TCR beta chains were sequenced in this cohort, and the absence of alpha or paired-chain data limited detectable features. Most CMV-associated TCR beta chains appeared to be HLA-restricted in a later analysis, and the HLA associations seemed to be driven largely by CMV exposure. In an earlier analysis of roughly 560 of the donors, most TCR beta V segments were observed in productive rearrangements about 87% or about 30% of the time, broadly matching IMGT annotations. The 87-base-pair reads could not distinguish some IMGT-functional V segments, including TRBV6-2 and TRBV6-3, so those segments were excluded. Sequencing depth was assumed to be roughly uniform across donors in the presence/absence analyses, though that assumption may not hold. Cytomegalovirus status was reported to be diagnosed by the classifier with high specificity and sensitivity in both the original and validation cohorts. When HLA alleles, especially DR and DQ, strongly co-occurred, attributing TCR associations to individual alleles was difficult. Most TCR sequences were seen in very few donors, while some public TCRs were found in many individuals. A cluster of highly shared sequence variants was judged likely to represent a technical artifact of the sequencing pipeline. In a later analysis, around 17,000 TCR beta sequences were associated with specific HLA alleles at a false discovery rate of 0.05. A later analysis reported that several top co-occurrence clusters appeared linked to parvovirus B19, influenza, CMV and Epstein-Barr virus. According to the authors, the approach could potentially be generalized to other disease states and immunological phenotypes. A later analysis found that HLA-associated TCR beta chains were more clonally expanded and had lower generation probabilities than equally common non-associated chains. In a later analysis, the rate of TCR association differed among HLA loci, with DRB1 alleles having the most associated TCRs and HLA-C alleles having the fewest. A further reported finding was that TCR beta sequences accurately predicted the HLA-A and HLA-B alleles for most subjects in the first cohort. The study gave a list of 150 to 200 TCR beta chains associated with cytomegalovirus. In a later genetic analysis, a missense DCLRE1C variant was associated with V-gene and J-gene trimming of TCR beta chains, and the association was replicated in an independent cohort. Linkage disequilibrium might explain the correlated functional status among segregating V segments, but an unknown experimental factor could not be ruled out.

The method was the immunoSEQ multiplex PCR assay. For the multiplex PCR, a mixture combining 60 forward primers for TCR Vbeta segments and 13 reverse primers for TCR Jbeta segments was used. The CDR3 region of rearranged TCR beta genes was amplified from genomic DNA by a multiplex PCR assay. The amplified TCR beta libraries were sequenced on the Illumina HiSeq System as 87-base-pair reads. In the paper's pipeline: A later analysis counted approximately 84 million unique TCR beta chains across the 640 or so repertoires, and around 9.9 million of these chains were shared by at least two donors. A nearest-neighbor algorithm error-corrected the raw reads and collapsed the reads into unique sequences, merging closely related sequences to remove PCR and sequencing errors. V, D and J gene segments were assigned by aligning CDR3 sequences to IMGT reference sequences. For a sequence to be retained, a match of at least six nucleotides was required to both a V gene segment and a J gene segment. Rearrangements were called productive when the CDR3 lacked stop codons and stayed in frame with V and J; all others were non-productive. Following IMGT convention, CDR3 was defined as the stretch from the second conserved V-encoded cysteine up to the conserved J-encoded phenylalanine. The earlier analysis of fewer than 750 of the donors excluded sequences that lacked an unambiguous match to a single V gene segment. An earlier analysis of around 600 of the donors classified V segments as functional when productive rearrangements were above 56.7% and as segregating when the standard deviation between donors was above 5%. A statistical classification framework was built for diagnosing cytomegalovirus status from the catalog of TCR beta chain sequences. V and J gene assignment, in a later analysis, came from comparing TCR nucleotide sequences with IMGT/GENE-DB human TR gene sequences. Using the TCRdist pipeline, a later analysis assigned CDR3 sequences along with most-parsimonious VDJ recombination scenarios. In a later analysis, every TCR beta chain was defined by the combination of its CDR3 amino acid sequence and its V-gene family, and reads without a unique V-gene family were dropped. To address suspected cross-contamination and a sequencing artifact, a later analysis removed around 590 highly shared, low-generation-probability nucleotide sequences. In a later analysis, a clonal expansion index was calculated for each public chain from normalized within-repertoire ranks of inferred template counts. In a later analysis, generation probabilities were computed with a VDJ recombination model fitted to out-of-frame rearrangements, and the resulting probabilities were checked against IGoR. In a later analysis, hypergeometric tests were used to score TCR-TCR, TCR-HLA and TCR-CMV co-occurrence, with a repertoire-size bias correction applied to TCR pairs. To estimate false discovery rates, a later analysis permuted the HLA or CMV assignments 20 times. In a later analysis, co-occurring TCRs were grouped using DBSCAN, with TCRdist sequence similarity added in when clustering inside HLA-allele-positive subsets. For co-occurrence clustering, repertoires with fewer than 30,000 or more than 120,000 public chains were excluded, along with about five repertoires with anomalous nucleotide sharing. TCRdb limited this immuneACCESS table to in-frame rearrangements with V and J called. A share of clones is missing; checked studies link under half to unresolved V genes, and the rest is unexplained. From that table come the V and J calls and clone size; the DNA was used to work out D and trimming. The sample contains about 150,000 clones, 80% of them found a single time. The top ten constitute about 4.4% of the sample.

The V and J segments used are TRBV25-1 and TRBJ2-1; possibly the D gene is TRBD2, per 6 matching bases. The sequence came from a young man in good health. Material: PBMCs. The DNA is as follows: TGTGCCAGCAGCCCGGGAGCGGGCGCTTTCAATGAGCAGTTCTTC. Its product reads: CASSPGAGAFNEQFF.